This T cell receptor beta chain stems from a study of T-cell reconstitution after alpha-beta-depleted transplantation in children. Study results and caveats: Certain patients had high TCRbeta diversity at day 60, and it came from recipient T cells and thymic progenitors that survived. Diversity and T-cell counts at one year after transplant derived mostly from new T cells. Several hundred expanded graft clones reportedly gave rise to the alpha-beta T cells present about two months after transplant.

V lost 2 bases and J lost 1; bases outside the gene matches: 5. This CDR3 is built from 16 residues. The TCRbeta library was prepared with unique molecular identifiers. TCRdb reprocessed the PCR reads with MiXCR, giving one entry per CDR3 protein. This sample has a few hundred thousand distinct CDR3 sequences; roughly 43% occur once, and the top ten carry under 35%. This clonotype was seen only a few times. The target antigen is unknown. The chain combines TRBV12-3 or TRBV12-4 with TRBJ2-1; 7 bases fit TRBD2. The origin of this receptor is a girl aged 2 to 9 with aplastic anemia, due to receive a stem cell transplant. Specimen: PBMCs, collected before TCRalphabeta/CD19-depleted stem cell transplant. CDR3 amino acids: CASSLNAGVSYNEQFF. The CDR3 DNA is TGTGCCAGCAGTTTAAATGCGGGAGTGTCCTACAATGAGCAGTTCTTC.